These 19 T cell receptor beta chains originate from one sample sequenced in a study of response to subunit inactivated influenza vaccine. TCRdb used MiXCR to reprocess the RT-PCR reads, holding one entry per CDR3 protein. The top ten clones hold less than 9% of a sample with hundreds of thousands of distinct CDR3 sequences, about 15% of them seen once. Sequencing used PBMCs from blood, obtained roughly 15 days before vaccination. All receptors come from a middle-aged man who received an inactivated influenza vaccine.

V and J are TRBV7-9 and TRBJ2-7, with D possibly being TRBD1 (5 bases). CDR1 is SEHNR and CDR2 is FQNEAQ in the germline V gene (reference sequence). The CDR3 totals 14 residues. The V end was cut by 1 base, the J end by 7 bases, with 14 bases between. The CDR3 sequence: CASSLDIKGPEQYF. CDR3 DNA: TGTGCCAGCAGCTTAGATATCAAGGGGCCTGAGCAGTACTTC.

The chain is built from TRBV6-1 and TRBJ2-5; tentative D call: TRBD1 (6 bases). V dropped 6 bases and J dropped 5 bases, with 13 bases sitting between them. Germline CDR1 and CDR2: MNHNS and SASEGT. The CDR3 extends over 13 amino acids. The CDR3 here is CASSVQGPETQYF. The CDR3 DNA is TGTGCCAGCAGCGTACAGGGACCGGAGACCCAGTACTTC.

The V call is TRBV4-1, the J call TRBJ1-1; D is unclear. The germline gives CDR1 MGHRA, CDR2 YSYEKL. The CDR3 contains 15 residues. The V end lost 2 bases, the J end lost 3 bases, and 13 bases lay between the germline ends. The CDR3 DNA follows: TGCGCCAGCAGCCAACTAGTTCGCCTGGACACTGAAGCTTTCTTT. Protein product: CASSQLVRLDTEAFF.

The CDR3 here is CASRTRGESSYNEQFF. The CDR3 DNA follows: TGTGCCAGCAGAACCCGGGGGGAAAGCTCCTACAATGAGCAGTTCTTC. The chain joins TRBV12-3 or TRBV12-4 to TRBJ2-1, with TRBD2 matching over 7 bases. This CDR3 is built from 16 residues. V dropped 6 bases and J dropped 0; count of bases not matched to a gene: 8.

The J gene is TRBJ2-7, the V gene TRBV3-1; 10 bases map to TRBD1. This CDR3 is built from 16 residues. CDR1 LGHDT and CDR2 YNNKEL come from the germline V gene (reference sequence). After removal of 3 bases from V and 1 base from J, the junction contained 6 bases not matched to a gene. CDR3 residues: CASSQEPGQGSYEQYF. The CDR3 nucleotides read TGTGCCAGCAGCCAGGAGCCGGGACAGGGGTCCTACGAGCAGTACTTC.

This clonotype was counted ten times or more. The V gene is TRBV14, the J gene TRBJ2-7; no reliable D call. The germline CDR1 and CDR2 sequences are SGHDN and FVKESK. V dropped 3 bases and J dropped 6 bases, with 12 bases sitting between them. The CDR3 has 13 residues. Here the CDR3 reads CASSQGRTGEQYF. The CDR3 DNA is TGTGCCAGCAGCCAGGGAAGAACGGGCGAGCAGTACTTC.

This chain uses TRBV7-2 with TRBJ2-3; weak D call: TRBD2 (6 bases). The V end lost 5 bases, the J end lost 0 bases, and 9 bases lay between the germline ends. Germline CDR1 reads SGHTA; CDR2 reads FQGNSA. The CDR3 totals 14 residues. The CDR3: CASSRGLSTDTQYF. The CDR3 nucleotides read TGTGCCAGCAGCCGGGGACTCAGCACAGATACGCAGTATTTT.

This clonotype was recorded at least ten times. The CDR3: CASSLNRGLYNEQFF. CDR3 DNA: TGTGCCAGCAGTTTGAACAGGGGGCTCTACAATGAGCAGTTCTTC. This sequence joins TRBV12-3 or TRBV12-4 and TRBJ2-1; the match to TRBD1 covers 9 bases. The CDR3 runs to 15 residues. The V segment lost 3 bases and the J segment 3 bases; nucleotides outside the gene matches: 3.

Only a few counts were recorded for this clonotype. The CDR3 sequence: CASSYRTNTGELFF. DNA of the CDR3: TGTGCCAGCAGTTACAGGACCAACACCGGGGAGCTGTTTTTT. The chain combines TRBV6-5 with TRBJ2-2; D is unresolved. The CDR3 runs to 14 residues. Per the germline V gene, CDR1 is MNHEY and CDR2 is SVGAGI. V shed 2 bases and J shed 2 bases, with 6 bases lying between them.

This rearrangement joins TRBV15 to TRBJ2-5, with 13 bases lining up with TRBD2. Trimming at V came to 4 bases and at J to 6 bases, leaving 5 bases not matched to a gene. The V gene's germline CDR1 is LNHNV and CDR2 YYDKDF (reference sequence). There are 15 residues in the CDR3. The CDR3, as DNA: TGTGCCACCAGCATCGGACTAGCGGGGGTTAAGACCCAGTACTTC. Translation gives CATSIGLAGVKTQYF.

This clonotype was detected only a few times. The chain uses TRBV20-1 and TRBJ2-1; 8 nucleotides line up with TRBD2. The J segment lost 5 bases and the V segment lost 3 bases, leaving 6 bases of the junction unmatched. The CDR3 is made up of 14 amino acids. The germline V gene encodes CDR1 DFQATT and CDR2 SNEGSKA (reference sequence). The CDR3 is CSASRGGSNNEQFF. In DNA, the CDR3 is TGCAGTGCTAGCCGGGGGGGATCCAACAATGAGCAGTTCTTC.

This clonotype came up a few times. The chain links TRBV20-1 to TRBJ2-7; D is tentatively TRBD1 or TRBD2 (5 bases each). The CDR3 contains 15 residues. CDR1 is DFQATT and CDR2 is SNEGSKA in the germline V gene (reference sequence). Trimming left V 6 bases short and J 9 bases short, with 27 bases between. CDR3 loop: CSAPPRGEPTGGQYF. In nucleotides, the CDR3 is TGCAGTGCCCCCCCCCGTGGGGAGCCGACTGGGGGGCAGTACTTC.

This clonotype has only a few counts. This chain joins TRBV15 and TRBJ2-2; 9 bases line up with TRBD2. With V trimmed by 5 bases and J by 6 bases, 7 bases remained unmatched. Germline V lookup: CDR1 LNHNV, CDR2 YYDKDF (reference sequence). This CDR3 has 15 amino acids. CDR3 coding DNA: TGTGCCACCAGCTTAGGGCTAGCGGGACCCGGGGAGCTGTTTTTT. Its protein product is CATSLGLAGPGELFF.

This clonotype showed up just a few times. The chain employs TRBV4-1 and TRBJ2-1, with 16 positions matching TRBD2. Looked up from germline, CDR1 is MGHRA and CDR2 is YSYEKL. The V and J ends lost 5 bases and 4 bases, in that order; junction bases with no gene match: 5. CDR3 length: 17 residues. This CDR3 reads CASSKGLAGGQYNEQFF. CDR3 coding DNA: TGCGCCAGCAGCAAGGGACTAGCGGGGGGGCAGTACAATGAGCAGTTCTTC.

This clonotype was counted between two and nine times. This rearrangement joins TRBV6-5 to TRBJ2-2; no firm D call. This CDR3 region has 14 residues. Per germline, CDR1 MNHEY and CDR2 SVGAGI. V lost 1 base, J lost 6 bases, and 9 bases lay in between. The CDR3 nucleotides read TGTGCCAGCAGTTACTGGAGTGGGTCCGGGGAGCTGTTTTTT. Its translation: CASSYWSGSGELFF.

This clonotype was counted a few times. In nucleotides, the CDR3 is TGCAGTGCCCAAAGACAGGGTGGGGCCAACGTCCTGACTTTC. Its translation: CSAQRQGGANVLTF. The chain links TRBV20-1 to TRBJ2-6, with 7 bases lining up with TRBD1. Trimming removed 6 bases from V and 3 bases from J; junction bases left unmatched: 5. This CDR3 has 14 residues. The germline V gene has CDR1 DFQATT and CDR2 SNEGSKA (reference sequence).

The V call is TRBV3-1, the J call TRBJ2-3, with 11 bases aligning to TRBD2. V dropped 2 bases and J dropped 3; count of bases not matched to a gene: 4. Germline lookup yields CDR1 LGHDT and CDR2 YNNKEL (reference sequence). The CDR3 spans 16 residues. The CDR3 protein is CASSQRLAGSTDTQYF. DNA for the CDR3: TGTGCCAGCAGCCAAAGACTAGCGGGGTCAACAGATACGCAGTATTTT.

The J gene is TRBJ2-1, the V gene TRBV5-1; TRBD2 matches at 13 bases. The CDR3 length is 15 residues. Germline assignment: CDR1 SGHRS and CDR2 YFSETQ. The V gene end was trimmed by 3 bases and the J gene end by 8 bases; junction bases not matched to a gene: 5. CDR3: CASSSGLAGAYEQFF. The CDR3 DNA sequence: TGCGCCAGCAGCTCCGGACTAGCGGGGGCCTATGAGCAGTTCTTC.

A few counts support this clonotype. The chain carries TRBV20-1 and TRBJ2-3, with D perhaps matching TRBD1 (5 bases). V was clipped by 5 bases and J by 0 bases, with 21 bases between them. Germline assignment: CDR1 DFQATT and CDR2 SNEGSKA (reference sequence). This CDR3 region has 17 residues. CDR3 in DNA: TGCAGTGCTCTAGGGGCTAGAGCTTGGGGTAGCACAGATACGCAGTATTTT. It yields the protein CSALGARAWGSTDTQYF.